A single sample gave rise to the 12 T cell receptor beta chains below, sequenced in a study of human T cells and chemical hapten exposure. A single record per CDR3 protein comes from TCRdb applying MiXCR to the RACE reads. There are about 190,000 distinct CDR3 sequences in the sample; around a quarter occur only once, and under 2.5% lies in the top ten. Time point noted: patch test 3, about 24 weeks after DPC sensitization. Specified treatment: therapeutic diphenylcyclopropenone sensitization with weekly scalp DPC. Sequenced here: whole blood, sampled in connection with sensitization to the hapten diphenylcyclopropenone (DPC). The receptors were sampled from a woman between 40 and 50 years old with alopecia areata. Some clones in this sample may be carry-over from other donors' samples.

The CDR3 DNA sequence: TGTGCCAGCAGTCTGCTCCAGGGGGCCGGGGAGCTGTTTTTT. Its translation: CASSLLQGAGELFF. The chain couples TRBV6-2 or TRBV6-3 to TRBJ2-2, with TRBD1 matching over 7 bases. The V segment lost 5 bases and the J segment 6 bases; nucleotides outside the gene matches: 6. CDR1 MNHEY and CDR2 SVGEGT come from the germline V gene. The CDR3 spans 14 residues.

CDR3 in amino acids: CASSYSGRVDTQYF. The CDR3 nucleotides are TGTGCCAGCAGCTATAGCGGGAGAGTGGATACGCAGTATTTT. The chain is built from TRBV7-9 and TRBJ2-3; 9 bases agree with TRBD2. Trimming cost V 4 bases and J 6 bases; bases outside gene matches: 5. From germline, CDR1 is SEHNR and CDR2 FQNEAQ (reference sequence). This CDR3 region has 14 residues.

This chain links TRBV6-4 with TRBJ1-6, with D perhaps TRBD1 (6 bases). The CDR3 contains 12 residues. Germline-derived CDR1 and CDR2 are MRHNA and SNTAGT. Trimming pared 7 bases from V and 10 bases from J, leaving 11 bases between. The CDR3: CASINRESPLHF. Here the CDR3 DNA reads TGTGCCAGCATAAACAGGGAATCACCCCTCCACTTT.

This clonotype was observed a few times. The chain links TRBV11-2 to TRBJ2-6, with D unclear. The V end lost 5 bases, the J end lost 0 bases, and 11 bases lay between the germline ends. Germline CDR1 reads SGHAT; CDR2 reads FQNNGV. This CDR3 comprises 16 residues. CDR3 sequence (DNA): TGTGCCAGCAGCCCTGGACGGTTCTCTGGGGCCAACGTCCTGACTTTC. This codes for CASSPGRFSGANVLTF.

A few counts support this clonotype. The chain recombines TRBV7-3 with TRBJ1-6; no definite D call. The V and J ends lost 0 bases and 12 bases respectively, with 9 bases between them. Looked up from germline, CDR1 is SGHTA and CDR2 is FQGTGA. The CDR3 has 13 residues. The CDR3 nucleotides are TGTGCCAGCAGCTTAACGGGAGAAGGACCCCTCCACTTT. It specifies CASSLTGEGPLHF.

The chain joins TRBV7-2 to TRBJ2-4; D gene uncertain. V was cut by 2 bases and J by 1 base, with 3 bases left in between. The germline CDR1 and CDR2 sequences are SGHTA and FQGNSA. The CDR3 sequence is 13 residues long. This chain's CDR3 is CASSLQAKNIQYF. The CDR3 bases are TGTGCCAGCAGCTTACAGGCCAAAAACATTCAGTACTTC.

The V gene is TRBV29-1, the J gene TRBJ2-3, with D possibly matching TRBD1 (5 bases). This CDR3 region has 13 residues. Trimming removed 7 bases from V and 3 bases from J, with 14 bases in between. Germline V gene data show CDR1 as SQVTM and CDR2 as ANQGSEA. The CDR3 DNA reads TGCAGCGCATCCCAGGGCACAACAGATACGCAGTATTTT. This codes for CSASQGTTDTQYF.

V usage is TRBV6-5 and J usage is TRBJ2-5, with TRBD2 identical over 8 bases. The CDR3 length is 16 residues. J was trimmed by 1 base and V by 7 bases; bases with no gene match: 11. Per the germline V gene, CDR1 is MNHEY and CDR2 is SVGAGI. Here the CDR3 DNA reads TGTGCCAGCACCCCCAGCGGGAGTGCTCCCCAAGAGACCCAGTACTTC. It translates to CASTPSGSAPQETQYF.

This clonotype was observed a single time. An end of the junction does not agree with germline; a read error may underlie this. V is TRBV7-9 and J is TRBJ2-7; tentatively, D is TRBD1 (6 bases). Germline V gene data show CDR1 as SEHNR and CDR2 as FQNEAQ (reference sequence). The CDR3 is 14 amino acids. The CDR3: CVSSFSTGPEEQYF. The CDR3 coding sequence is TGTGTCAGCAGCTTCTCGACAGGACCCGAGGAGCAGTACTTC. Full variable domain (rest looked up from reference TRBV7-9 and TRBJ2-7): DTGVSQNPRHKITKRGQNVTFRCDPISEHNRLYWYRQTLGQGPEFLTYFQNEAQLEKSRLLSDRFSAERPKGSFSTLEIQRTEQGDSAMYLCVSSFSTGPEEQYFGPGTRLTVT.

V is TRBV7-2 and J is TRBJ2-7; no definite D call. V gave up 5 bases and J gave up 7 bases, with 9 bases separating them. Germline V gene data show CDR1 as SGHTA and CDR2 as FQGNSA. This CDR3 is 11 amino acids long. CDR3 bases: TGTGCCAGCAGCCGATTTTCAGAGCAGTACTTC. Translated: CASSRFSEQYF. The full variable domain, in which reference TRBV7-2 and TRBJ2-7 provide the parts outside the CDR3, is GAGVSQSPSNKVTEKGKDVELRCDPISGHTALYWYRQSLGQGLEFLIYFQGNSAPDKSGLPSDRFSAERTGGSVSTLTIQRTQQEDSAVYLCASSRFSEQYFGPGTRLTVT.

CDR3: CAISESLGSKNIQYF. The DNA for the CDR3 is TGTGCCATCAGTGAGTCGTTGGGGTCCAAAAACATTCAGTACTTC. The V gene is TRBV10-3, the J gene TRBJ2-4; D is unclear. The CDR3 runs to 15 residues. CDR1 ENHRY and CDR2 SYGVKD come from the germline V gene. The V end was cut by 0 bases, the J end by 2 bases, with 8 bases between.

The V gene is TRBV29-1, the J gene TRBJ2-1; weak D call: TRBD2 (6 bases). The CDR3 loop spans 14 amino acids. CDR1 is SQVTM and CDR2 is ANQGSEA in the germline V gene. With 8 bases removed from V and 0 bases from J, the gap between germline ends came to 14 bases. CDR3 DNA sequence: TGCAGCTCCTTAGCGGACCTCTCCTACAATGAGCAGTTCTTC. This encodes CSSLADLSYNEQFF.